The 6 T cell receptor beta chains below all came from one sample that was sequenced in a study of blood T cell repertoires in COVID-19. Method: immunoSEQ multiplex PCR; TCRdb's copy keeps in-frame clones and lacks some. The sample carries hundreds of thousands of clones, 75% to 90% recorded once. Source material: peripheral blood. All receptors derive from a woman in her 70s with COVID-19, enrolled during active disease.

This clone was seen a few times. This sequence joins TRBV6-5 and TRBJ1-5; D is possibly TRBD1 (6 bases). The CDR3 covers 15 residues. Germline V gene data show CDR1 as MNHEY and CDR2 as SVGAGI. The germline V and J ends were trimmed by 0 bases and 7 bases, with 13 bases remaining between them. As DNA, the CDR3 is TGTGCCAGCAGTTACTCGAGCGGGGGCGGACAGCCCCAGCATTTT. It is translated as CASSYSSGGGQPQHF.

V is TRBV7-9 and J is TRBJ2-1; 11 bases align to TRBD2. The CDR3 extends over 16 amino acids. Germline values: CDR1 SEHNR, CDR2 FQNEAQ (reference sequence). The trim removed 4 bases at V and 5 bases at J, leaving 7 bases unmatched. CDR3 loop: CASSSLAGGLDNEQFF. DNA for the CDR3: TGTGCCAGCAGCTCCCTAGCGGGGGGCCTAGACAATGAGCAGTTCTTC. Drawing the rest from reference TRBV7-9 and TRBJ2-1, the complete variable domain is DTGVSQNPRHKITKRGQNVTFRCDPISEHNRLYWYRQTLGQGPEFLTYFQNEAQLEKSRLLSDRFSAERPKGSFSTLEIQRTEQGDSAMYLCASSSLAGGLDNEQFFGPGTRLTVL.

The chain joins TRBV9 to TRBJ1-2, with a weak D call TRBD1 (5 bases). The CDR3 is 12 residues long. CDR1 is SGDLS and CDR2 is YYNGEE in the germline V gene. Between the trimmed V and J ends, which lost 4 bases and 9 bases, there was a span of 13 bases. The CDR3 loop is CASSRTDSRYTF. The CDR3 nucleotides read TGTGCCAGCAGCCGAACCGACAGCCGCTACACCTTC.

The V call is TRBV7-2, the J call TRBJ2-3; TRBD2 agrees at 9 bases. CDR3 size: 16 residues. CDR1 is SGHTA and CDR2 is FQGNSA in the germline V gene. V gave up 1 base and J gave up 2 bases; unmatched junction bases: 4. The CDR3 sequence is CASSLVASGATDTQYF. In DNA, the CDR3 is TGTGCCAGCAGCTTAGTCGCTAGCGGGGCCACAGATACGCAGTATTTT.

This sequence joins TRBV5-1 and TRBJ1-4; D unclear. V was cut by 3 bases and J by 0 bases, with 3 bases left in between. The CDR3 is 13 amino acids. Germline CDR1 reads SGHRS; CDR2 reads YFSETQ. The CDR3 coding sequence is TGCGCCAGCAGCTCAGCAACTAATGAAAAACTGTTTTTT. Translating gives CASSSATNEKLFF.

This clone was recorded a few times. The chain is built from TRBV18 and TRBJ1-2, with D maybe TRBD1 (5 bases). This CDR3 contains 14 residues. Germline CDR1 is KGHSH and CDR2 is LQKENI. Trimming shortened V by 3 bases and J by 0 bases, and 8 bases separated the two germline ends. CDR3 DNA: TGTGCCAGCTCACCGACAGTTACTAACTATGGCTACACCTTC. It translates to CASSPTVTNYGYTF.